One T cell receptor beta chain is described in this entry. Its antigen is currently unknown. V lost 1 base, J lost 7 bases, and 4 bases lay in between. CDR1 is MNHNS and CDR2 is SASEGT in the germline V gene. The CDR3 is 11 residues long. Chemo-refractory metastatic non-small-cell lung cancer patients underwent focal radiation alongside CTLA-4 blockade with ipilimumab. Sequencing used immunoSEQ multiplex PCR; TCRdb keeps in-frame clones, though not all of them. Among 45,000 or so clones listed, 76% were seen once. This sample was taken from a study of radiotherapy plus CTLA-4 blockade in lung cancer. Points from the study as a whole: Expansion in blood of tumor-derived TCR clones was seen after radiotherapy plus ipilimumab.

The source material was peripheral blood, sampled from a patient treated with radiotherapy plus ipilimumab. The rearrangement uses TRBV6-1 and TRBJ1-2, with D unresolved. This TCR was sampled from a human donor with non-small cell lung cancer who had stable disease on radiotherapy plus ipilimumab. This CDR3 is CASSEGFGYTF. CDR3 nucleotides: TGTGCCAGCAGTGAAGGTTTTGGCTACACCTTC.